One and the same sample provided the 18 T cell receptor beta chains below, sequenced in a study of blood T cell repertoires in COVID-19. Using immunoSEQ multiplex PCR, the repertoire was profiled, and TCRdb retains in-frame clones only, with some absent. The sample holds about 120,000 clones; roughly three quarters are singletons and the top ten take approximately 4%. The sequenced sample consisted of peripheral blood. These receptor sequences come from a woman older than 75 with acute or convalescent COVID-19.

The chain combines TRBV27 with TRBJ2-7; a possible D gene is TRBD1 (6 bases). Germline loops: CDR1 MNHEY, CDR2 SMNVEV (reference sequence). With 2 bases removed from V and 0 bases from J, the gap between germline ends came to 11 bases. The CDR3 sequence is 15 residues long. CDR3: CASSLRDTTSYEQYF. DNA of the CDR3: TGTGCCAGCAGTTTAAGGGACACAACCTCCTACGAGCAGTACTTC.

The chain has TRBV5-4 and TRBJ2-1; 16 bases match TRBD2. With 4 bases clipped from V and 7 bases from J, the junction kept 5 bases outside the gene matches. This CDR3 spans 16 amino acids. Germline lookup yields CDR1 SGHNT and CDR2 YYREEE (reference sequence). The CDR3, as DNA: TGTGCCAGCAGCCCGGGGACTAGCGGGGGGGCAAATGAGCAGTTCTTC. Its translation is CASSPGTSGGANEQFF.

The rearrangement links TRBV19 to TRBJ2-3, with 8 bases fitting TRBD2. The CDR3 is made up of 15 amino acids. V lost 3 bases, J lost 4 bases, and 6 bases stayed unmatched. Per germline, CDR1 LNHDA and CDR2 SQIVND (reference sequence). The CDR3 sequence is CASSMGSGNADTQYF. The CDR3 bases are TGTGCCAGTAGTATGGGTAGCGGGAATGCAGATACGCAGTATTTT.

V usage is TRBV5-4 and J usage is TRBJ2-7; 7 positions agree with TRBD1. Germline V gene lookup returns CDR1 SGHNT and CDR2 YYREEE (reference sequence). The CDR3 runs to 13 residues. Losses at the gene ends were 2 bases for V and 7 bases for J; bases not matched to a gene: 6. CDR3 sequence (DNA): TGTGCCAGCAGCTTAGAATCGACAGGGGAGCAGTACTTC. Its protein product is CASSLESTGEQYF. The whole variable domain, filled in from reference TRBV5-4 and TRBJ2-7, reads ETGVTQSPTHLIKTRGQQVTLRCSSQSGHNTVSWYQQALGQGPQFIFQYYREEENGRGNFPPRFSGLQFPNYSSELNVNALELDDSALYLCASSLESTGEQYFGPGTRLTVT.

This chain links TRBV19 with TRBJ1-2; maybe TRBD1 (5 bases). The CDR3 is made up of 11 amino acids. V lost 6 bases and J lost 5, with 7 bases in between. The V gene's germline CDR1 is LNHDA and CDR2 SQIVND (reference sequence). CDR3 sequence: CASRGVYGYTF. The CDR3, as DNA: TGTGCCAGTAGAGGGGTATATGGCTACACCTTC.

The CDR3 here is CSVERAGGHQETQYF. In nucleotides, the CDR3 is TGCAGCGTTGAACGAGCGGGGGGACACCAAGAGACCCAGTACTTC. V is TRBV29-1 and J is TRBJ2-5; TRBD2 agrees at 9 bases. The ends lost 2 bases at V and 0 bases at J; junction bases unmatched: 4. There are 15 residues in the CDR3. Germline CDR1 is SQVTM and CDR2 is ANQGSEA.

This clone appeared a single time. This chain joins TRBV28 and TRBJ2-7; weak D call: TRBD1 (5 bases). CDR1 is MDHEN and CDR2 is SYDVKM in the germline V gene. The CDR3 is made up of 15 amino acids. V lost 1 base and J lost 5, with 15 bases in between. The CDR3 region is CASSLSGVRTHEQYF. CDR3 coding DNA: TGTGCCAGCAGTTTATCGGGCGTAAGGACACACGAGCAGTACTTC.

This clone was seen just once. V is TRBV19 and J is TRBJ1-5, with TRBD1 matching 7 bases. The V gene end was trimmed by 8 bases and the J gene end by 3 bases; junction bases not matched to a gene: 7. The CDR3 is made up of 14 amino acids. Germline V CDR1 and CDR2: LNHDA, SQIVND (reference sequence). CDR3: CASATGPSNQPQHF. The CDR3 DNA reads TGTGCCAGTGCGACAGGGCCGTCCAATCAGCCCCAGCATTTT.

The rearrangement joins TRBV6-5 to TRBJ2-4, with D tentatively TRBD1 (6 bases). Germline V lookup: CDR1 MNHEY, CDR2 SVGAGI. CDR3 length: 15 amino acids. Trimming cost V 8 bases and J 5 bases, with 19 bases left between them. This chain's CDR3 is CASARGHHWENIQYF. The CDR3 region has the DNA TGTGCCAGCGCGAGGGGACACCATTGGGAAAACATTCAGTACTTC.

The rearrangement links TRBV3-1 (or the pseudogene TRBV3-2) to TRBJ2-1; D is perhaps TRBD2 (5 bases). In germline, CDR1 is LGHDT, CDR2 YNNKEL (reference sequence). V gave up 0 bases and J gave up 0 bases, with 12 bases separating them. CDR3 size: 17 residues. The CDR3: CASSQEAGQYSYNEQFF. The CDR3 DNA sequence: TGTGCCAGCAGCCAAGAGGCGGGTCAGTACTCCTACAATGAGCAGTTCTTC.

The gene calls are TRBV7-9 and TRBJ2-4; weak D call: TRBD2 (5 bases). The CDR3 consists of 13 residues. The germline V gene has CDR1 SEHNR and CDR2 FQNEAQ (reference sequence). The V and J ends lost 1 base and 11 bases respectively, with 12 bases between them. The CDR3 DNA reads as TGTGCCAGCAGCTTAGGTACGGTGGGAGTTCAGTACTTC. It is translated as CASSLGTVGVQYF.

This clone came up once. The rearrangement joins TRBV7-2 to TRBJ1-6; D uncertain. Trimming shortened V by 1 base and J by 0 bases, and 7 bases separated the two germline ends. CDR3 length: 16 residues. The germline V gene encodes CDR1 SGHTA and CDR2 FQGNSA. CDR3 in amino acids: CASSLEPSSYNSPLHF. In DNA form, the CDR3 reads TGTGCCAGCAGCTTAGAGCCGAGCTCCTATAATTCACCCCTCCACTTT.

The rearrangement uses TRBV5-1 and TRBJ2-1; D might be TRBD1 (6 bases). The CDR3 contains 14 residues. Trimming cost V 4 bases and J 6 bases, with 14 bases left between them. Germline V gene sequence: CDR1 SGHRS, CDR2 YFSETQ. The CDR3 protein is CASSPQGRSNEQFF. The CDR3 DNA follows: TGCGCCAGCAGCCCACAGGGTAGAAGCAATGAGCAGTTCTTC.

This clone was detected once. This chain links TRBV4-3 with TRBJ2-5; the match to TRBD1 covers 9 bases. V lost 0 bases and J lost 5; bases outside the gene matches: 4. From germline, CDR1 is LGHNA and CDR2 YSLEER. The CDR3 extends over 15 amino acids. The CDR3 nucleotides read TGCGCCAGCAGCCAAGATTACAGGGGGCTGGAGACCCAGTACTTC. Translating gives CASSQDYRGLETQYF.

The genes are TRBV7-9 and TRBJ2-5, with TRBD1 matching over 8 bases. The CDR3 is made up of 17 amino acids. Germline values: CDR1 SEHNR, CDR2 FQNEAQ (reference sequence). After removal of 1 base from V and 2 bases from J, the junction contained 9 bases not matched to a gene. The CDR3 sequence: CASSLGRERQGQETQYF. In DNA form, the CDR3 reads TGTGCCAGCAGCTTAGGCCGAGAGAGACAGGGGCAAGAGACCCAGTACTTC.

The V call is TRBV19, the J call TRBJ2-7; 7 bases are shared with TRBD1. J was trimmed by 5 bases and V by 5 bases; bases with no gene match: 15. CDR1 and CDR2 from the germline V gene are LNHDA and SQIVND (reference sequence). The length of the CDR3 is 16 residues. For the CDR3, the DNA is TGTGCCAGTAGTTTCACCGGGACAGTCAGGCGGGACGAGCAGTACTTC. Residues: CASSFTGTVRRDEQYF.

The genes are TRBV19 and TRBJ1-4, with D tentatively TRBD1 (6 bases). The V end lost 7 bases, the J end lost 2 bases, and 26 bases lay between the germline ends. The CDR3 sequence is 19 residues long. Germline V gives CDR1 LNHDA, CDR2 SQIVND (reference sequence). CDR3 residues: CASTPVGGAPLVTNEKLFF. The CDR3 bases are TGTGCCAGTACCCCCGTGGGGGGGGCGCCCCTTGTGACTAATGAAAAACTGTTTTTT.

This chain links TRBV7-6 with TRBJ2-1; 10 bases are shared with TRBD2. The V gene's germline CDR1 is SGHVS and CDR2 FNYEAQ. The CDR3 covers 19 residues. The V and J ends lost 3 bases and 1 base, in that order; junction bases with no gene match: 12. CDR3 DNA sequence: TGTGCCAGCAGCTTCTTATCGGCTAGCGGGGGACAATCCTACAATGAGCAGTTCTTC. It translates to CASSFLSASGGQSYNEQFF.